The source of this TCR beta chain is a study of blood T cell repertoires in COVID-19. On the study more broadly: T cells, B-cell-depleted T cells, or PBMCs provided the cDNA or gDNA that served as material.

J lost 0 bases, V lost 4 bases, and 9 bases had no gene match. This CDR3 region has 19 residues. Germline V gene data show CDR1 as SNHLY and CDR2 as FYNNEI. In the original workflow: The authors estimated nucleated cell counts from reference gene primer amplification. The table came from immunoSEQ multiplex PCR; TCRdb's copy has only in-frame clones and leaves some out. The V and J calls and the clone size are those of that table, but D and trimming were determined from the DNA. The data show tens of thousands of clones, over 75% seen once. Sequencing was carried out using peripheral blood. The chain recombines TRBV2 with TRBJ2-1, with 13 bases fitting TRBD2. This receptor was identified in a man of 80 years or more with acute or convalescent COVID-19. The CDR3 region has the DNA TGTGCCAGCAGTGCCAGGTCACGGACTAGCGGGGGCTCCTACAATGAGCAGTTCTTC. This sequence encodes CASSARSRTSGGSYNEQFF.